A selection of T cell receptor beta chains follows, all from one sample in a study of blood T cells in healthy people across ages. TCRdb ran MiXCR on the 5' RACE reads and lists one entry per CDR3 protein. Of around 800,000 distinct CDR3 sequences in the sample, roughly 24% were seen once. These data are also associated with another study on T cells of mothers and their children.

Material: blood. The source of these receptors is a boy between 10 and 17 years old in good health. CDR3s include the opening cysteine and the closing phenylalanine or tryptophan. The D gene is left open where the match is weak. Size values are once, few and many counts, or a class for expanded clones, and some rows have none.

CDR3 length,J gene,clone size,V gene,D gene,CDR3 protein,CDR3 DNA
14,TRBJ2-1,few,TRBV9,NA,CASSVDGVYNEQFF,TGTGCCAGCAGCGTAGATGGCGTCTACAATGAGCAGTTCTTC
14,TRBJ2-7,once,TRBV29-1,NA,CSVEDQQGGYEQYF,TGCAGCGTTGAAGATCAGCAGGGTGGCTACGAGCAGTACTTC
14,TRBJ1-2,NA,TRBV14,NA,CASSQLPGDRGYTF,TGTGCCAGCAGCCAATTACCGGGGGATAGGGGCTACACCTTC
16,TRBJ2-4,NA,TRBV20-1,TRBD2,CSARPHGGLAGDIQYF,TGCAGTGCCCGACCTCATGGCGGACTAGCGGGGGACATTCAGTACTTC
18,TRBJ2-2,once,TRBV29-1,TRBD1,CSATKGTGGIGVVGELFF,TGCAGCGCCACAAAGGGGACAGGGGGCATCGGGGTGGTCGGGGAGCTGTTTTTT
15,TRBJ2-7,few,TRBV12-3/TRBV12-4,TRBD2,CASSFGGLATYEQYF,TGTGCCAGCAGTTTTGGGGGACTAGCAACCTACGAGCAGTACTTC
15,TRBJ2-7,NA,TRBV12-5,NA,CASGPLRDVSGEQYF,TGTGCTAGTGGGCCACTCCGGGACGTCTCGGGGGAGCAGTACTTC
16,TRBJ2-2,few,TRBV7-9,TRBD2,CASTYKRGPNTGELFF,TGTGCCAGCACCTACAAGCGGGGACCGAACACCGGGGAGCTGTTTTTT
14,TRBJ1-2,NA,TRBV6-6,NA,CASTEWGGEAGYTF,TGTGCCAGCACCGAATGGGGGGGTGAGGCTGGCTACACCTTC
13,TRBJ2-5,NA,TRBV12-3/TRBV12-4,NA,CASSRTLVETQYF,TGTGCCAGCAGCCGGACTCTTGTAGAGACCCAGTACTTC
19,TRBJ2-1,NA,TRBV12-3/TRBV12-4,TRBD2,CASSSPLRLAGGPYNEQFF,TGTGCCAGCAGTTCCCCACTTCGACTAGCGGGGGGGCCCTACAATGAGCAGTTCTTC
14,TRBJ2-7,many,TRBV7-9,TRBD1,CASSLRDRPYEQYF,TGTGCCAGCAGCTTGAGGGACAGACCCTACGAGCAGTACTTC
15,TRBJ1-2,NA,TRBV5-1,NA,CASTPAGLGDYGYTF,TGCGCCAGCACCCCGGCAGGACTGGGGGACTATGGCTACACCTTC
13,TRBJ2-7,NA,TRBV11-2,TRBD1,CASSPRGLYEQYF,TGTGCCAGCAGCCCCAGGGGGCTTTACGAGCAGTACTTC
15,TRBJ2-1,NA,TRBV20-1,TRBD1,CSARYGQVSYNEQFF,TGCAGTGCTAGATATGGACAGGTATCCTACAATGAGCAGTTCTTC
15,TRBJ1-5,NA,TRBV5-1,NA,CASSPSGGVGQPQHF,TGCGCCAGCAGCCCCTCTGGGGGAGTGGGTCAGCCCCAGCATTTT
15,TRBJ1-1,once,TRBV6-1,NA,CASSREGHLNTEAFF,TGTGCCAGCAGTAGGGAGGGGCATCTGAACACTGAAGCTTTCTTT
16,TRBJ2-7,few,TRBV15,NA,CATSRDGSGLSYEQYF,TGTGCCACCAGCAGAGATGGGTCAGGGCTCTCCTACGAGCAGTACTTC
15,TRBJ1-2,NA,TRBV3-1,NA,CASSPSWASNYGYTF,TGTGCCAGCAGCCCTAGTTGGGCCTCCAACTATGGCTACACCTTC
13,TRBJ2-1,few,TRBV6-6,NA,CASSYSVYNEQFF,TGTGCCAGCAGCTATAGCGTTTACAATGAGCAGTTCTTC
12,TRBJ2-7,few,TRBV14,NA,CASSQTGRRQYF,TGTGCCAGCAGCCAAACAGGGCGGCGGCAGTACTTC
16,TRBJ1-5,NA,TRBV6-2/TRBV6-3,NA,CASSYWVGDSNQPQHF,TGTGCCAGCAGTTACTGGGTTGGGGATAGCAATCAGCCCCAGCATTTT
14,TRBJ2-7,few,TRBV20-1,TRBD2,CSAPQGGGDYEQYF,TGCAGTGCTCCCCAGGGCGGGGGGGATTACGAGCAGTACTTC
14,TRBJ2-5,few,TRBV20-1,NA,CSARAAGLQETQYF,TGCAGTGCTAGAGCGGCGGGGCTTCAAGAGACCCAGTACTTC
13,TRBJ2-5,many,TRBV5-1,NA,CASSLDQYGTQYF,TGCGCCAGCAGCTTGGATCAGTACGGGACCCAGTACTTC
15,TRBJ2-7,once,TRBV9,TRBD1,CASSGTGTDTYEQYF,TGTGCCAGCAGCGGCACCGGGACAGATACATACGAGCAGTACTTC
22,TRBJ1-1,NA,TRBV11-1,NA,CASSSLHAADRRSFLGWKKAFF,TGTGCCAGCAGCTCTCTTCACGCTGCAGACAGAAGAAGCTTTCTTGGTTGGAAGAAAGCTTTCTTT
14,TRBJ2-5,few,TRBV6-2/TRBV6-3,NA,CASNTGHPVGTQYF,TGTGCCAGCAATACTGGACACCCGGTCGGGACCCAGTACTTC
13,TRBJ2-7,NA,TRBV12-3/TRBV12-4,NA,CASSLSRAKEQYF,TGTGCCAGCAGCTTATCCCGGGCGAAAGAGCAGTACTTC
18,TRBJ1-1,few,TRBV5-1,TRBD1,CASSSLGRGSTMNTEAFF,TGCGCCAGCAGCTCCCTGGGCAGGGGGTCCACTATGAACACTGAAGCTTTCTTT
13,TRBJ2-7,few,TRBV7-3,NA,CASSSGPGDEQYF,TGTGCCAGCAGCTCCGGACCGGGCGACGAGCAGTACTTC
18,TRBJ2-1,NA,TRBV27,TRBD2,CASSEGTSGGLSYNEQFF,TGTGCCAGCAGTGAGGGGACTAGCGGGGGGCTCTCCTACAATGAGCAGTTCTTC
12,TRBJ2-3,few,TRBV29-1,NA,CSASGRADTQYF,TGCAGCGCCAGTGGACGGGCAGATACGCAGTATTTT
14,TRBJ2-3,NA,TRBV20-1,TRBD2,CSARKRDLTDTQYF,TGCAGTGCTAGAAAGCGGGACCTCACAGATACGCAGTATTTT
16,TRBJ2-7,NA,TRBV12-3/TRBV12-4,TRBD1,CASSLMGQGVGDEQYF,TGTGCCAGCAGTTTAATGGGACAGGGGGTAGGAGACGAGCAGTACTTC
18,TRBJ2-3,NA,TRBV4-2,NA,CASSQTAPALYTGNTQYF,TGTGCCAGCAGCCAAACGGCCCCCGCCCTGTATACAGGGAATACGCAGTATTTT
14,TRBJ1-4,NA,TRBV3-1,NA,CASSQEWDALKIVF,TGTGCCAGCAGCCAAGAGTGGGACGCCCTGAAAATTGTTTTT
13,TRBJ2-5,NA,TRBV20-1,NA,CSARDLRQETQYF,TGCAGTGCTAGAGATCTACGTCAAGAGACCCAGTACTTC
14,TRBJ1-2,NA,TRBV20-1,TRBD1,CSARSGQGLFGYTF,TGCAGTGCTAGATCCGGACAGGGGTTATTTGGCTACACCTTC
12,TRBJ2-7,NA,TRBV3-1,NA,CATSDVSAKQYF,TGTGCCACCAGCGACGTTTCAGCCAAGCAGTACTTC
13,TRBJ2-1,few,TRBV10-3,NA,CAIRPTLRNEQFF,TGTGCCATCCGCCCGACTCTGCGGAATGAGCAGTTCTTC
18,TRBJ2-1,NA,TRBV20-1,TRBD2,CSARDNRRDYVLDNEQFF,TGCAGTGCTAGAGATAATAGGAGGGACTACGTCTTAGACAATGAGCAGTTCTTC
16,TRBJ2-5,NA,TRBV5-1,TRBD2,CASSPRRRGNQETQYF,TGCGCCAGCAGCCCCCGGCGGCGGGGGAACCAAGAGACCCAGTACTTC
15,TRBJ2-3,NA,TRBV3-1,NA,CASSLGASFTDTQYF,TGTGCCAGCAGCCTTGGGGCTAGCTTCACAGATACGCAGTATTTT
14,TRBJ1-6,once,TRBV6-6,NA,CASSPDGGNSPLHF,TGTGCCAGCAGCCCGGACGGGGGGAATTCACCCCTCCACTTT
14,TRBJ2-3,few,TRBV11-2,TRBD2,CASSATGTSRTQYF,TGTGCCAGCAGCGCGACCGGGACTAGTCGTACGCAGTATTTT
15,TRBJ2-7,NA,TRBV20-1,TRBD2,CSAKGGGAFSNEQYF,TGCAGTGCTAAGGGCGGGGGGGCATTTAGCAACGAGCAGTACTTC
14,TRBJ1-2,few,TRBV28,NA,CASSQAKWVYGYTF,TGTGCCAGCAGTCAAGCAAAGTGGGTTTATGGCTACACCTTC
16,TRBJ2-7,few,TRBV3-1,NA,CASSLLKGIRGYEQYF,TGTGCCAGCAGCCTTTTAAAGGGAATCCGGGGCTACGAGCAGTACTTC
12,TRBJ1-1,few,TRBV20-1,NA,CSAREGYTEAFF,TGCAGTGCTAGAGAGGGCTACACTGAAGCTTTCTTT
11,TRBJ2-5,once,TRBV29-1,NA,CSAGSQETQYF,TGCAGCGCCGGTAGTCAAGAGACCCAGTACTTC
13,TRBJ1-2,few,TRBV7-3,NA,CASSSDRDYGYTF,TGTGCCAGCAGCTCGGACAGAGACTATGGCTACACCTTC
13,TRBJ2-7,few,TRBV7-9,TRBD1,CASSHRQGWEQYF,TGTGCCAGCAGTCACCGACAGGGATGGGAGCAGTACTTC
14,TRBJ1-2,few,TRBV27,NA,CASSLGAQQYGYTF,TGTGCCAGCAGCCTAGGCGCGCAGCAGTATGGCTACACCTTC
14,TRBJ2-7,many,TRBV12-3/TRBV12-4,TRBD1,CASSRTGGIYEQYF,TGTGCCAGCAGCCGGACAGGGGGCATCTACGAGCAGTACTTC
16,TRBJ2-1,few,TRBV30,TRBD1,CARRGTGGFSYNEQFF,TGTGCCCGGAGGGGGACAGGGGGCTTCTCCTACAATGAGCAGTTCTTC
16,TRBJ2-5,NA,TRBV5-1,NA,CASSIQSVVYQETQYF,TGCGCCAGCAGCATCCAGAGCGTTGTGTACCAAGAGACCCAGTACTTC
16,TRBJ1-5,few,TRBV7-9,TRBD1,CASSLGTAPVHQPQHF,TGTGCCAGCAGCCTCGGGACAGCCCCGGTCCATCAGCCCCAGCATTTT